The next 18 T cell receptor beta chains were all read from a single sample in a study of shared clonotypes between healthy human individuals. Naive CD8 cells, CD45RO-negative and positively selected for CCR7, excluded terminally differentiated effector memory CD45RA+ cells. Only in-frame clones appear in the TCRdb table, and some are missing; sequencing was by immunoSEQ multiplex PCR. The sample contains around 1.9 million clones, 85% to 95% of which appear only once. The sample was naive CD8+ T cells from PBMCs. The receptors derive from a man aged 18 to 30 in good health. Some clones in this sample may be carry-over from other donors' samples.

The rearrangement joins TRBV4-3 to TRBJ2-2; D is perhaps TRBD2 (6 bases). Germline V gives CDR1 LGHNA, CDR2 YSLEER. The CDR3 runs to 18 residues. Trimming took off 4 bases at V and 6 bases at J, with 24 bases between the two ends. This CDR3 reads CASSPRMWSEGLPGELFF. The DNA for the CDR3 is TGCGCCAGCAGCCCGCGTATGTGGTCGGAGGGCCTTCCCGGGGAGCTGTTTTTT.

As regards this clone: Additional DNA sequences in this sample encode the identical CDR3. The CDR3 DNA reads as TGTGCCAGCAGCCTATGGGGACTGGGCTCCGAGCAGTACTTC. Its protein is CASSLWGLGSEQYF. The rearrangement links TRBV27 to TRBJ2-7; D is perhaps TRBD2 (6 bases). The germline CDR1 and CDR2 sequences are MNHEY and SMNVEV (reference sequence). This CDR3 spans 14 amino acids. The V end was cut by 6 bases, the J end by 6 bases, with 18 bases between.

This chain links TRBV4-1 with TRBJ2-2, with 7 positions matching TRBD1. The CDR3 loop spans 18 amino acids. Germline V gene data show CDR1 as MGHRA and CDR2 as YSYEKL. V gave up 1 base and J gave up 3 bases; unmatched junction bases: 11. The CDR3 sequence: CASSQVAGGYSYTGELFF. CDR3 DNA: TGCGCCAGCAGCCAAGTCGCAGGGGGTTACTCCTACACCGGGGAGCTGTTTTTT.

The chain is built from TRBV4-3 and TRBJ2-1; D is uncertain. Between the trimmed V and J ends, which lost 0 bases and 8 bases, there was a span of 20 bases. CDR1 is LGHNA, CDR2 YSLEER, per germline. CDR3 size: 17 residues. In DNA form, the CDR3 reads TGCGCCAGCAGCCAAGACTGGGGTATCTACAATTTTGATGAGCAGTTCTTC. Its translation is CASSQDWGIYNFDEQFF.

The chain carries TRBV4-1 and TRBJ2-1; 9 bases map to TRBD2. Germline loops: CDR1 MGHRA, CDR2 YSYEKL. The junction had 7 bases not matched to a gene; V was cut back by 0 bases and J by 7 bases. The CDR3 consists of 16 residues. The CDR3 coding sequence is TGCGCCAGCAGCCAAGATGAGGGGACTAGCCGTAATGAGCAGTTCTTC. Translated: CASSQDEGTSRNEQFF.

The chain couples TRBV7-6 to TRBJ2-1; 9 positions match TRBD1. CDR3 size: 17 residues. Looked up from germline, CDR1 is SGHVS and CDR2 is FNYEAQ. V trimming: 5 bases; J trimming: 2 bases; junction bases outside the gene matches: 10. This CDR3 is CASSRRLGQGPYNEQFF. In DNA, the CDR3 is TGTGCCAGCAGCCGTCGCTTGGGACAGGGTCCCTACAATGAGCAGTTCTTC. The full variable domain, rest sourced from reference TRBV7-6 and TRBJ2-1, is GAGVSQSPRYKVTKRGQDVALRCDPISGHVSLYWYRQALGQGPEFLTYFNYEAQQDKSGLPNDRFSAERPEGSISTLTIQRTEQRDSAMYRCASSRRLGQGPYNEQFFGPGTRLTVL.

V and J are TRBV19 and TRBJ2-7; 7 bases agree with TRBD1. CDR1 and CDR2 (germline): LNHDA, SQIVND (reference sequence). The CDR3 totals 14 residues. V was pared by 3 bases and J by 4 bases, with 6 bases of the junction left unmatched. This CDR3 is CASSMWGTAYEQYF. In nucleotides, the CDR3 is TGTGCCAGTAGTATGTGGGGGACAGCGTACGAGCAGTACTTC. The full variable domain, rest sourced from reference TRBV19 and TRBJ2-7, is DGGITQSPKYLFRKEGQNVTLSCEQNLNHDAMYWYRQDPGQGLRLIYYSQIVNDFQKGDIAEGYSVSREKKESFPLTVTSAQKNPTAFYLCASSMWGTAYEQYFGPGTRLTVT.

The chain links TRBV13 to TRBJ1-1; TRBD1 might be the D (6 bases). Germline loops: CDR1 PRHDT, CDR2 FYEKMQ (reference sequence). V was trimmed by 5 bases and J by 2 bases, leaving 12 bases between them. The CDR3 extends over 14 amino acids. The chain's CDR3 is CASSLGQPNTEAFF. The CDR3 DNA follows: TGTGCCAGCAGCCTGGGACAACCCAACACTGAAGCTTTCTTT.

This chain links TRBV7-9 with TRBJ1-2; no clear D gene. Per germline, CDR1 SEHNR and CDR2 FQNEAQ (reference sequence). CDR3 length: 16 amino acids. V was shortened by 6 bases and J by 3 bases, with 20 bases between the two germline ends. CDR3 protein: CASRPPGNSRYYGYTF. DNA of the CDR3: TGTGCCAGCAGACCCCCCGGAAACTCTAGGTACTATGGCTACACCTTC.

The CDR3 nucleotides are TGTGCCAGCAGCGGGACTAGCCGATTGGGCACCGGGGAGCTGTTTTTT. Its translation is CASSGTSRLGTGELFF. The rearrangement uses TRBV11-3 and TRBJ2-2; 9 nucleotides agree with TRBD2. CDR3 length: 16 residues. The germline CDR1 and CDR2 sequences are SGHNT and YENEEA. V lost 5 bases to trimming and J lost 4 bases; unmatched junction nucleotides: 8.

This chain joins TRBV25-1 and TRBJ2-1; 13 bases fit TRBD2. V lost 4 bases to trimming and J lost 6 bases; unmatched junction nucleotides: 3. CDR3 size: 15 residues. Germline loops: CDR1 MGHDK, CDR2 SYGVNS. The CDR3 here is CASSGTSGRGNEQFF. CDR3 nucleotides: TGTGCCAGCAGTGGTACTAGCGGGAGGGGCAATGAGCAGTTCTTC. The variable domain in full, with the rest retrieved from reference TRBV25-1 and TRBJ2-1, is EADIYQTPRYLVIGTGKKITLECSQTMGHDKMYWYQQDPGMELHLIHYSYGVNSTEKGDLSSESTVSRIRTEHFPLTLESARPSHTSQYLCASSGTSGRGNEQFFGPGTRLTVL.

The chain uses TRBV27 and TRBJ2-2; maybe TRBD2 (6 bases). The germline CDR1 and CDR2 sequences are MNHEY and SMNVEV (reference sequence). Between the trimmed V and J ends, which lost 0 bases and 0 bases, there was a span of 11 bases. CDR3 size: 17 residues. As DNA, the CDR3 is TGTGCCAGCAGTTTATCGGGGGGAGAGGCGAACACCGGGGAGCTGTTTTTT. This gives the protein CASSLSGGEANTGELFF.

The chain carries TRBV11-3 and TRBJ2-7; no clear D. V was trimmed by 5 bases and J by 1 base, leaving 15 bases between them. In germline, CDR1 is SGHNT, CDR2 YENEEA. The CDR3 is 15 amino acids. CDR3 loop: CASSPRRVESYEQYF. The CDR3 DNA is TGTGCCAGCAGCCCCCGGCGAGTAGAATCCTACGAGCAGTACTTC.

The chain combines TRBV2 with TRBJ2-3; 11 bases are shared with TRBD2. From germline, CDR1 is SNHLY and CDR2 FYNNEI. The CDR3 extends over 17 amino acids. V lost 5 bases to trimming and J lost 6 bases; unmatched junction nucleotides: 13. The chain's CDR3 is CASSSNSGRALSDTQYF. The CDR3 nucleotides are TGTGCCAGCAGTTCAAATAGCGGGAGGGCCCTTTCCGATACGCAGTATTTT.

The rearrangement links TRBV29-1 to TRBJ1-1; perhaps TRBD1 as D (6 bases). V was clipped by 6 bases and J by 0 bases, with 14 bases between them. CDR1 is SQVTM, CDR2 ANQGSEA, per germline. CDR3 size: 14 residues. CDR3 region: CSVSFRGLNTEAFF. CDR3 coding DNA: TGCAGCGTATCGTTTCGGGGGCTGAACACTGAAGCTTTCTTT.

The chain uses TRBV27 and TRBJ1-1; TRBD1 aligns across 8 bases. V shed 6 bases and J 5 bases; nucleotides not matched to a gene: 8. This CDR3 contains 14 residues. Per germline, CDR1 MNHEY and CDR2 SMNVEV (reference sequence). CDR3 sequence reads: CASSLTGVGTEAFF. For the CDR3, the DNA is TGTGCCAGCAGCTTGACAGGGGTGGGTACTGAAGCTTTCTTT.

In this sample, this clone turned up once. The V call is TRBV27, the J call TRBJ1-2; D uncertain. Germline V gives CDR1 MNHEY, CDR2 SMNVEV (reference sequence). The CDR3 has 15 residues. Trimming removed 7 bases at V and 4 bases at J, with 19 bases between. CDR3 coding DNA: TGTGCCAGCACTCCCAGATTTTTTAGCTCCTATGGCTACACCTTC. Residues: CASTPRFFSSYGYTF.

V is TRBV29-1 and J is TRBJ2-1; D may be TRBD1 (5 bases). The CDR3 spans 13 residues. From germline, CDR1 is SQVTM and CDR2 ANQGSEA. Trimming cost V 4 bases and J 1 base, with 8 bases left between them. CDR3 in amino acids: CSVVTGSYNEQFF. In nucleotides, the CDR3 is TGCAGCGTTGTAACAGGTTCCTACAATGAGCAGTTCTTC.